This T cell receptor (beta chain) was captured by sequencing in a study of PD-L1 blockade in urothelial cancer. Libraries were prepared by immunoSEQ multiplex PCR; TCRdb keeps only in-frame clonotypes and omits some of them. The sample has around 56,000 clones; 85% to 90% are singletons. The CDR3 is 16 residues long. Germline V lookup: CDR1 MNHEY, CDR2 SMNVEV (reference sequence). The V end was cut by 0 bases, the J end by 4 bases, with 12 bases between. V and J are TRBV27 and TRBJ2-2, with a tentative D call TRBD2 (5 bases). This specimen was PBMCs, taken around atezolizumab (anti-PD-L1) treatment. The receptor's source is a man in his forties or fifties with urothelial cancer. The CDR3 DNA sequence: TGTGCCAGCAGTTTATCTTGGTTAGCGACCACCGGGGAGCTGTTTTTT. Its protein is CASSLSWLATTGELFF.